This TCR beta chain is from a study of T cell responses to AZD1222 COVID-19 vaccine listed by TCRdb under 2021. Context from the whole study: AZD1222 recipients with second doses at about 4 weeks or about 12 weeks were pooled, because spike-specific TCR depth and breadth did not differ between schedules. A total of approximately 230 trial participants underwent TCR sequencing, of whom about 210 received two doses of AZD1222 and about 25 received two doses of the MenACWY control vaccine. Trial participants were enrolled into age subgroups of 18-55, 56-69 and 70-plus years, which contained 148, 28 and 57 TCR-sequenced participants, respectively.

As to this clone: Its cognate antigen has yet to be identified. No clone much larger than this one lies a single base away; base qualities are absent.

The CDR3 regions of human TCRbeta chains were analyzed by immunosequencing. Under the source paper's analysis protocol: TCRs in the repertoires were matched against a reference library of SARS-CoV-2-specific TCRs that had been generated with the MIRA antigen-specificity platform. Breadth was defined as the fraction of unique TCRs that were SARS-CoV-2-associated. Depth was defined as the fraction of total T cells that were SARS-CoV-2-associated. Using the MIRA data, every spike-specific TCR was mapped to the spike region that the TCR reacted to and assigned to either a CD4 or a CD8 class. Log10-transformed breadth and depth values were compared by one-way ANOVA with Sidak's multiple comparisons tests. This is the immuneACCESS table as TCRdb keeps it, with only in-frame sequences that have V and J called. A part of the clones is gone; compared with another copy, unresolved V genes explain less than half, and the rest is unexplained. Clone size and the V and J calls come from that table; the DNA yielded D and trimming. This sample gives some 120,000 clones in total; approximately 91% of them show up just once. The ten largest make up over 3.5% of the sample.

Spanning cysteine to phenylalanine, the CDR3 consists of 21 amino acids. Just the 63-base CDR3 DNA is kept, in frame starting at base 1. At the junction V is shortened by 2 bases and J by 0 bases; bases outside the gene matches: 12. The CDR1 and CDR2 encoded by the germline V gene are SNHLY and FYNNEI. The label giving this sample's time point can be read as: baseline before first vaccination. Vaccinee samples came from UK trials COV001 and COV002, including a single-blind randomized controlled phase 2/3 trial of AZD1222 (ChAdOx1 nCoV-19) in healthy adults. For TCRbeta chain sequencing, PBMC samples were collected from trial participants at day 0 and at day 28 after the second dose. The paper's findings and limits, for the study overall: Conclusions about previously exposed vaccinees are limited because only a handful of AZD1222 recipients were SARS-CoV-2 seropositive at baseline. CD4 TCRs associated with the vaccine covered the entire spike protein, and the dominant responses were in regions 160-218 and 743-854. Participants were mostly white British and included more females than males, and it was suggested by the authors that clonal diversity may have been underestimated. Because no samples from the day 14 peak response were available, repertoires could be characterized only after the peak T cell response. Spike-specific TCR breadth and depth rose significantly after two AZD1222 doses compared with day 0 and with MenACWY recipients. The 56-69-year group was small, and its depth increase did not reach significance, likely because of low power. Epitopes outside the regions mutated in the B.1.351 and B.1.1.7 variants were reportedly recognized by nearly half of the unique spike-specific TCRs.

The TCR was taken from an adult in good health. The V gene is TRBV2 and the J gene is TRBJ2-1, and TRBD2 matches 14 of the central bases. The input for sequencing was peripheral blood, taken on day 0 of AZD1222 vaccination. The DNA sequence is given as TGTGCCAGCAGTGAATTTGTTGGGGGACTAGCGGGGGACCCCTCCTACAATGAGCAGTTCTTC. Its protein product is CASSEFVGGLAGDPSYNEQFF.